This T cell receptor beta chain was profiled in a study of cytomegalovirus exposure and HLA in healthy donors. Whole-study findings and limits: DRB1 had the most TCR associations and HLA-C the fewest, a later analysis found, with rates varying by HLA locus. Within a later analysis, the majority of CMV-associated TCR beta chains appeared HLA-restricted. With high specificity and sensitivity, the classifier reportedly diagnosed cytomegalovirus status.

The PCR made use of 60 Vbeta and 13 Jbeta primers. Authors' data handling: In a later analysis, the count reached roughly 80 million unique TCR beta chains, with about 10 million shared. Only in-frame clones appear in the TCRdb table, and some are missing; sequencing was by immunoSEQ multiplex PCR. The V and J calls and the clone size are those of that table, but D and trimming were determined from the DNA. The table includes over 85,000 clones, around 68% detected once. V was cut by 6 bases and J by 3 bases, with 15 bases left in between. CDR1 is MDHEN, CDR2 SYDVKM, per germline. CDR3 length: 14 residues. This clone turned up a few times. Its antigen remains unknown.

The chain carries TRBV28 and TRBJ2-7; tentative D call: TRBD2 (7 bases). Sequencing was done on a sample of PBMCs. The TCR comes from a human donor in good health. The CDR3 loop reads CASSLGGAVYEQYF. The CDR3 DNA sequence: TGTGCCAGCAGCCTGGGGGGGGCGGTCTACGAGCAGTACTTC.